This T cell receptor (beta chain) was sequenced in a study of CD8+ T cells in alopecia areata. The CDR3 runs 16 residues. V was clipped by 1 base and J by 5 bases; unmatched bases: 8. CDR1 is SGHAT, CDR2 FQNNGV, per germline. Concerning this clone itself: Its specificity is not known.

It was cDNA, reverse transcribed from extracted RNA, that served as the sequencing template. The table came from immunoSEQ multiplex PCR; TCRdb's copy has only in-frame clones and leaves some out. The sample lists 150,000 to 200,000 clones; about 60% were seen once. In alopecia areata patients, both lesional scalp punch biopsies and peripheral blood were collected. Study-wide points: Affected lesional scalp, above all in alopecia totalis/universalis, was more clonal than normal scalp.

The receptor comes from a human donor with alopecia areata. This chain connects TRBV11-2 to TRBJ2-5, with TRBD2 matching over 9 bases. The material sequenced was CD4+ T cells sorted from blood, taken at week 0. The CDR3 nucleotides read TGTGCCAGCAGCTTAGCGGGTAGCGGGGGCCGGGAGACCCAGTACTTC. Protein sequence: CASSLAGSGGRETQYF.